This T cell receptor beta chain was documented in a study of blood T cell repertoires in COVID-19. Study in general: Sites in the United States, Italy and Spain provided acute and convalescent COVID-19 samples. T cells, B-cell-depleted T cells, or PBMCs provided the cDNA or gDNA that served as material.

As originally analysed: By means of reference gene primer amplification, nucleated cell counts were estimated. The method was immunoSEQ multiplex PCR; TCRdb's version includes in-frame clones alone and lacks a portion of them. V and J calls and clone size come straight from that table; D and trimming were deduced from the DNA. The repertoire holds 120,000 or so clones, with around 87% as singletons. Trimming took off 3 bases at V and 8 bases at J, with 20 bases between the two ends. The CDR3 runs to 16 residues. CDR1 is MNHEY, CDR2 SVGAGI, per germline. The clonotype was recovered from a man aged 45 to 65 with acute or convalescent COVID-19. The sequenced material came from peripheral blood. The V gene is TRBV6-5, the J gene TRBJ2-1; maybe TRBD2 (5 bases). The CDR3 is CASSYGSLAWSDEQFF. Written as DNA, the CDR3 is TGTGCCAGCAGTTATGGGTCTCTAGCTTGGAGCGATGAGCAGTTCTTC.